This T cell receptor beta chain derives from a study of T cells after yellow fever vaccination (dated by TCRdb to about 2019). For the wider study: The SMART-Seq v4 Ultra Low Input RNA kit was used to prepare libraries from fractions with low cell numbers. To follow T-cell clones before and after primary and booster YFV17D yellow fever vaccination, bulk TCR alpha and beta repertoires were sequenced over time. Two healthy male donors, one aged 18 to 29 and one aged 30 to 40 years, were included in the cohort. Blood samples were taken at several timepoints before and after primary and secondary immunization, and bulk PBMC replicates and cell subsets were isolated. Points the paper makes about the study in general: Because the study included only a couple of donors, the extent to which the findings can be generalized is limited. After the booster, most clones that had expanded after primary vaccination were detected again (around 97% of CD4 and roughly nine tenths of CD8), suggesting broad maintenance of memory. The secondary T-cell response was weaker than the primary response but faster, peaking on day 5 instead of day 15. A small fraction of clonotypes appeared in both the CD4 and CD8 compartments, likely as a result of convergent recombination. Computational filtering was required because FACS-sorted repertoires could contain abundant contaminating clonotypes from the bulk population.

This clonotype was counted only a few times. The antigen this receptor binds is unknown. Base qualities are not provided; no much larger clone lies one nucleotide away. The CDR3 runs 14 amino acids, cysteine and phenylalanine included. This entry keeps only the CDR3 DNA: 42 bases, framed from base 1. The junction shows trimming of 3 bases on V and 1 base on J, plus 11 bases between the germline ends. The germline V gene encodes CDR1 DFQATT and CDR2 SNEGSKA (reference sequence). Sequencing relied on an Illumina NovaSeq 6000. TCR cDNA was synthesized by 5'RACE template switching, which introduced a universal primer site and unique molecular identifiers. Priming for cDNA synthesis came from both the TCR alpha and TCR beta constant segments. Library amplification involved two PCR steps, and the second step added sample barcodes and sequencing adapters. Sequencing of libraries was done on Illumina HiSeq 2500 (2x100 bp) or NovaSeq (2x150 bp). In the paper's pipeline: MIGEC was used to demultiplex reads and collapse the reads into UMI consensus sequences, and MiXCR was used for V(D)J alignment. Clonotypes responding to the vaccine were identified with edgeR on replicate PBMC samples, with the criteria of FDR below 0.01 and a log2 fold change above 5 up to day 15. CD4 or CD8 identity was assigned to each bulk clonotype according to whether the clonotype was present at higher abundance in the sequenced CD4 repertoire or the sequenced CD8 repertoire. Clones were called with MiXCR by TCRdb after fastp trimmed the public reads at Q25, and only in-frame beta chains were retained. Each entry merges the rows of one CDR3 protein and shows their most common DNA and genes. TCRdb's processing, not the study's, gives the V and J calls here. This sample lists about 430,000 distinct CDR3 sequences; around 20% were detected once. The ten largest clones capture 15% to 20% of the sample.

Read against the paper, the sample's treatment or condition label means: live attenuated yellow fever vaccine strain. At each blood-draw timepoint, two biological replicates of bulk PBMCs were obtained. A standard Ficoll-Paque protocol was used to isolate PBMCs from peripheral blood. RNA was extracted with TriZol from bulk PBMCs, CD4 and CD8 fractions, and dextramer-positive and dextramer-negative fractions. The sequence was collected from a man between 18 and 35 years old who received the YFV17D yellow fever vaccine. This sample comprised PBMCs, obtained before the yellow fever booster vaccination. The V and J genes are TRBV20-1 and TRBJ2-3; the D gene is perhaps TRBD1, on 6 matching bases. The nucleotide sequence is given as TGCAGTGCTAGGGACAGTGTTGGCACAGATACGCAGTATTTT. It is translated as CSARDSVGTDTQYF.